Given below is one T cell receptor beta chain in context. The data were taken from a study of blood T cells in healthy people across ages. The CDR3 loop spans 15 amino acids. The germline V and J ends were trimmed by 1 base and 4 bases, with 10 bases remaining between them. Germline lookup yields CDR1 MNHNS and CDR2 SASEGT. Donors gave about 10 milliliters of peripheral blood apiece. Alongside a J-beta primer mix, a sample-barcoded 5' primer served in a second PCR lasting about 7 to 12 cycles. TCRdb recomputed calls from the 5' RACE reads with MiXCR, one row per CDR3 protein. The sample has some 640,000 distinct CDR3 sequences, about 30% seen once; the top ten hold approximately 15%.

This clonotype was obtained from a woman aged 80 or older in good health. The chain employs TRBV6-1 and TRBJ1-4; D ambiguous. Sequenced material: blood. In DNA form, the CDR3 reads TGTGCCAGCAGTGAAGGGCAGACTGTTAATGAAAAACTGTTTTTT. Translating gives CASSEGQTVNEKLFF.